This TCR beta chain was identified during a study of a mutant IDH1 vaccine in newly diagnosed glioma. This clone was recorded a few times. Its cognate antigen is unknown. The data were produced by immunoSEQ multiplex PCR, yet TCRdb's version contains in-frame clones alone and is incomplete. The sample records about 58,000 clones, around 80% being singletons. Time point here: week 5, during vaccination. The vaccine gave 300 ug of a 20-mer mutant IDH1 peptide subcutaneously per dose. J lost 3 bases, V lost 10 bases, and 7 bases had no gene match. The CDR3 totals 13 residues. Germline CDR1 and CDR2: LNHDA and SQIVND (reference sequence).

Material: PBMCs, obtained from a glioma patient whose treatment included an IDH1 peptide vaccine. This clonotype was sampled from a woman aged 45-65 years with glioma. The chain recombines TRBV19 with TRBJ2-7; 9 bases match TRBD1. DNA for the CDR3: TGTGCCACTACAGGGGGCGTTGGCTACGAGCAGTACTTC. This encodes CATTGGVGYEQYF.